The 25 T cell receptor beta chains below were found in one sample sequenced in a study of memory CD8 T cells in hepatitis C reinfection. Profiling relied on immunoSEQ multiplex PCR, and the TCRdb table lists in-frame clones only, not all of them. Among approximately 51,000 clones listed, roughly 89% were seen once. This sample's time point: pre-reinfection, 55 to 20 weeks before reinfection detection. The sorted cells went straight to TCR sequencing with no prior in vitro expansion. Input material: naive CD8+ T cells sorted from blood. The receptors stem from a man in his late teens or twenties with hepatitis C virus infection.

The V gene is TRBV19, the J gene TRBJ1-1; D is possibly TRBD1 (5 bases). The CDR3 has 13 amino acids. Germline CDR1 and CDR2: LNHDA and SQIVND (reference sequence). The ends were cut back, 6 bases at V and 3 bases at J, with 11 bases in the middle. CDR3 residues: CASRTGGDTEAFF. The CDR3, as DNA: TGTGCCAGTAGGACCGGGGGGGACACTGAAGCTTTCTTT.

The DNA of the CDR3 is TGTGCCAGCAGTTTAATCCCCCAGGGTTTTGATAATGAGCAGTTCTTC. Translating it yields CASSLIPQGFDNEQFF. V usage is TRBV27 and J usage is TRBJ2-1, with D possibly being TRBD1 (5 bases). The germline CDR1 and CDR2 sequences are MNHEY and SMNVEV (reference sequence). Trimming took 2 bases from V and 7 from J, leaving 18 bases between them. The CDR3 extends over 16 amino acids.

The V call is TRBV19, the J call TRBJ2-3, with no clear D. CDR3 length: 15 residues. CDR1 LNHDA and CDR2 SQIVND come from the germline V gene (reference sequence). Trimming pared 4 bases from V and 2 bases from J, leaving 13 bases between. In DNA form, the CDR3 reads TGTGCCAGTAGTAGGTCTAGATCCCTCACAGATACGCAGTATTTT. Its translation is CASSRSRSLTDTQYF.

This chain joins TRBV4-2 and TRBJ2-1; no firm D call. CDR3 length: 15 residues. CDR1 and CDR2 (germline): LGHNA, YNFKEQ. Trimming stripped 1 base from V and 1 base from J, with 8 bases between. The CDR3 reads CASSQGEVSYNEQFF. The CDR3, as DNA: TGTGCCAGCAGCCAAGGAGAGGTGTCCTACAATGAGCAGTTCTTC.

The CDR3 here is CATKYRGGWSEQYF. In nucleotides, the CDR3 is TGTGCCACCAAGTACAGGGGGGGTTGGAGCGAGCAGTACTTC. The chain couples TRBV27 to TRBJ2-7; TRBD1 might be the D (8 bases). Germline-derived CDR1 and CDR2 are MNHEY and SMNVEV (reference sequence). Trimming pared 10 bases from V and 6 bases from J, leaving 22 bases between. This CDR3 is built from 14 residues.

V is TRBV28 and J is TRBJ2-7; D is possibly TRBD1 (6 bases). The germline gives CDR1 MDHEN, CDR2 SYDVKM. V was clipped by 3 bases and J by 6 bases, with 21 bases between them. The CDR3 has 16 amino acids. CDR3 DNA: TGTGCCAGCAGTTTGGGTTCCGGGACAAGGCTTACCGAGCAGTACTTC. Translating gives CASSLGSGTRLTEQYF.

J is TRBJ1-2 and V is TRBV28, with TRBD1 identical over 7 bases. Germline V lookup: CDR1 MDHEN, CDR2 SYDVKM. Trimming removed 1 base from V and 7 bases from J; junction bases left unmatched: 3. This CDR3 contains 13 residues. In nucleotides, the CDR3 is TGTGCCAGCAGTTTATCAGGGGGTGGTGGCTACACCTTC. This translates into CASSLSGGGGYTF.

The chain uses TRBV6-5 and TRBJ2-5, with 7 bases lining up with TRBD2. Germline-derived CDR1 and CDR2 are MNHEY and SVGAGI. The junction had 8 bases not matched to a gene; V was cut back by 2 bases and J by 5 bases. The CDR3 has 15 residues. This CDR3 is CASSYRDGGTETQYF. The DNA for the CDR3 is TGTGCCAGCAGTTACCGGGACGGGGGGACGGAGACCCAGTACTTC.

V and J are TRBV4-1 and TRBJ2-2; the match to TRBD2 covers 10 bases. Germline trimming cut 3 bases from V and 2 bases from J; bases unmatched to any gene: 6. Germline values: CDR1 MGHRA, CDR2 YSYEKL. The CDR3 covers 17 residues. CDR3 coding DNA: TGCGCCAGCAGCCATCGAAGCGGGGGGGTTAACACCGGGGAGCTGTTTTTT. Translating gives CASSHRSGGVNTGELFF.

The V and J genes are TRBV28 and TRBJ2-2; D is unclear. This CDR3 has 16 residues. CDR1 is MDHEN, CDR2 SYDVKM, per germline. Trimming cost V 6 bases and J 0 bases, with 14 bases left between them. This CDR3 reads CASSQTLLSNTGELFF. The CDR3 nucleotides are TGTGCCAGCAGCCAAACCCTACTGTCGAACACCGGGGAGCTGTTTTTT.

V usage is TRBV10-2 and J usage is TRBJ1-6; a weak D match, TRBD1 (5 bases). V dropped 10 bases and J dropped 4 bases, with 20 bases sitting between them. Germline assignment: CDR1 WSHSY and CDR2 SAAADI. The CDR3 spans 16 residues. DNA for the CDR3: TGCGCCACTTCTCCGTCGGCGGGGGGTTATAATTCACCCCTCCACTTT. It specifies CATSPSAGGYNSPLHF.

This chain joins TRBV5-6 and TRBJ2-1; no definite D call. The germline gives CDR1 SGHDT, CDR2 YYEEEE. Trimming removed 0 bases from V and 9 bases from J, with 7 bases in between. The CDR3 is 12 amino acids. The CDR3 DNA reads TGTGCCAGCAGCTTGGAGTGGAGTGAGCAGTTCTTC. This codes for CASSLEWSEQFF.

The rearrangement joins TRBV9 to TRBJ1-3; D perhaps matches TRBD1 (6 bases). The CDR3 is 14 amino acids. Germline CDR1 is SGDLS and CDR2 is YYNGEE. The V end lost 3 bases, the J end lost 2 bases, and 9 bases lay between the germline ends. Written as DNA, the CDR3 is TGTGCCAGCAGCGCCGGGGGGCCTGGAAACACCATATATTTT. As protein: CASSAGGPGNTIYF.

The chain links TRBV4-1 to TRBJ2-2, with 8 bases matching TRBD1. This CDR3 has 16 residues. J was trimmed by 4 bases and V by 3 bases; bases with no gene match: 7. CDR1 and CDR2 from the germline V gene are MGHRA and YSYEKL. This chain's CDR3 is CASSQPQGAGTGELFF. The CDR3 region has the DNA TGCGCCAGCAGCCAGCCCCAGGGGGCAGGCACCGGGGAGCTGTTTTTT.

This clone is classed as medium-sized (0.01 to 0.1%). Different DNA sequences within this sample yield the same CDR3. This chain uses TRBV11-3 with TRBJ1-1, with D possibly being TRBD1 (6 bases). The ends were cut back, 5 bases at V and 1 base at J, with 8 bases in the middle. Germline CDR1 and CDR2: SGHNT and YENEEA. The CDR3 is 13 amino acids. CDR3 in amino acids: CASSPTGNTEAFF. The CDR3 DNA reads TGTGCCAGCAGCCCGACAGGGAACACTGAAGCTTTCTTT. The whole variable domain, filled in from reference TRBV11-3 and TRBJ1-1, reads EAGVVQSPRYKIIEKKQPVAFWCNPISGHNTLYWYLQNLGQGPELLIRYENEEAVDDSQLPKDRFSAERLKGVDSTLKIQPAELGDSAVYLCASSPTGNTEAFFGQGTRLTVV.

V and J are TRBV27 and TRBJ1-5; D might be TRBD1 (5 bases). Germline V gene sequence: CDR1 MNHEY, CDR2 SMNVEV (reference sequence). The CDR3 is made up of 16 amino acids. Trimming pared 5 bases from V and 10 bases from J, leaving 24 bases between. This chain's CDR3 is CASSPAYSLWGAPQHF. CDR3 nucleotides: TGTGCCAGCAGTCCGGCCTACTCCCTGTGGGGCGCACCCCAGCATTTT.

CDR3 sequence (DNA): TGTGCCAGCACTCCAACTTATAATTCACCCCTCCACTTT. Its translation: CASTPTYNSPLHF. The chain is built from TRBV6-5 and TRBJ1-6; D remains unclear. The germline V gene encodes CDR1 MNHEY and CDR2 SVGAGI. The length of the CDR3 is 13 residues. Trimming cost V 7 bases and J 4 bases, with 8 bases left between them.

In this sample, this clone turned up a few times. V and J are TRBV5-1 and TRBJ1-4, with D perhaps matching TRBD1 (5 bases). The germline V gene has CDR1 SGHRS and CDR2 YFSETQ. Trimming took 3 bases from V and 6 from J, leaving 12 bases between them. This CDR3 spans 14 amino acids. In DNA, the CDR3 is TGCGCCAGCAGCTCGGGAGGAGGGGATGAAAAACTGTTTTTT. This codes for CASSSGGGDEKLFF.

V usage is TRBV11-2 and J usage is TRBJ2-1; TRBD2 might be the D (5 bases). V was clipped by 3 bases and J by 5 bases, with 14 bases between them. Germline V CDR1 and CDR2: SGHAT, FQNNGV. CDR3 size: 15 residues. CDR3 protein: CASSFGEPPHNEQFF. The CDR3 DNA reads TGTGCCAGCAGCTTTGGGGAGCCCCCCCACAATGAGCAGTTCTTC.

Here the CDR3 reads CASSSLTARVSYNEQFF. CDR3 in DNA: TGTGCCAGCAGTTCCTTGACAGCGAGAGTGTCATACAATGAGCAGTTCTTC. J is TRBJ2-1 and V is TRBV28, with a tentative D call TRBD1 (5 bases). In germline, CDR1 is MDHEN, CDR2 SYDVKM. CDR3 length: 17 residues. The V gene lost 4 bases and the J gene lost 4 bases, with 20 bases spanning the gap. The full variable domain, with the rest looked up from reference TRBV28 and TRBJ2-1, is DVKVTQSSRYLVKRTGEKVFLECVQDMDHENMFWYRQDPGLGLRLIYFSYDVKMKEKGDIPEGYSVSREKKERFSLILESASTNQTSMYLCASSSLTARVSYNEQFFGPGTRLTVL.

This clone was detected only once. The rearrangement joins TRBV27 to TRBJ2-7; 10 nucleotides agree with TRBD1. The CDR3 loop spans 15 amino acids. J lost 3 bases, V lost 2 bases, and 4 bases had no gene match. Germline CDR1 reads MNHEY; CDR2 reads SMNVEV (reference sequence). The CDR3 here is CASSLGTGAIYEQYF. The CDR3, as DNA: TGTGCCAGCAGTTTAGGGACAGGGGCGATCTACGAGCAGTACTTC.

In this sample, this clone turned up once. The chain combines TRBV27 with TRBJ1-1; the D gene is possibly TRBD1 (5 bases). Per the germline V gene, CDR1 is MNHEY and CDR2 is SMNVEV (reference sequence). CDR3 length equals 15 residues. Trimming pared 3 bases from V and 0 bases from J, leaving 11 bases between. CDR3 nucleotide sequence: TGTGCCAGCAGTTTGGCGGGACGGCTGAACACTGAAGCTTTCTTT. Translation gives CASSLAGRLNTEAFF.

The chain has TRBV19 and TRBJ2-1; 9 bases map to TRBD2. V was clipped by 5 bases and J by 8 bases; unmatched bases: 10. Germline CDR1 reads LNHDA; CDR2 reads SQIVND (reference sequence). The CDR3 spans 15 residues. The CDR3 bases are TGTGCCAGTAGTCTAGCGGGGTCATTCGGGGATGAGCAGTTCTTC. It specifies CASSLAGSFGDEQFF.

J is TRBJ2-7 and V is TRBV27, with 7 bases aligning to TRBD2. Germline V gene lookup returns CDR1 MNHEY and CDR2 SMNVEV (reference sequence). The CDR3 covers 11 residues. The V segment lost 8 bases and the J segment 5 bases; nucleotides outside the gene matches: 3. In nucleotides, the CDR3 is TGTGCCAGCGGGGAGGGGAACGAGCAGTACTTC. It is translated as CASGEGNEQYF.

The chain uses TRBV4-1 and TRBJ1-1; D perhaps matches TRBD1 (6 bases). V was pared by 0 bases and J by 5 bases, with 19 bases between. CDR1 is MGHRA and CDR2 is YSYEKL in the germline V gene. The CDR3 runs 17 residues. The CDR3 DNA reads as TGCGCCAGCAGCCAAGAAAGAGGATCAGGGGCCCAAACTGAAGCTTTCTTT. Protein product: CASSQERGSGAQTEAFF.